One and the same sample provided the 26 T cell receptor beta chains below, sequenced in a study of OX40 agonist ivuxolimab in advanced cancers. The data were produced by immunoSEQ multiplex PCR, yet TCRdb's version contains in-frame clones alone and is incomplete. The sample has some 60,000 clones, 85% to 95% seen once. Sequencing used CD4+ or CD8+ T cells sorted from blood, obtained in a trial of the OX40 agonist ivuxolimab. Receptors were obtained from an adult with an advanced solid tumor such as melanoma, head and neck, liver or kidney cancer.

The V call is TRBV28, the J call TRBJ2-3; tentatively, D is TRBD1 (6 bases). CDR1 MDHEN and CDR2 SYDVKM come from the germline V gene. Trimming removed 7 bases from V and 2 bases from J, with 19 bases in between. This CDR3 is built from 16 residues. The CDR3 protein is CASTRLGAHYTDTQYF. In DNA, the CDR3 is TGTGCCAGCACTCGGTTGGGGGCCCACTACACAGATACGCAGTATTTT.

The chain combines TRBV19 with TRBJ2-2, with 10 positions matching TRBD1. Trimming cost V 1 base and J 7 bases; bases outside gene matches: 3. The CDR3 is 15 amino acids. In germline, CDR1 is LNHDA, CDR2 SQIVND (reference sequence). CDR3 region: CASSIVTGGFGELFF. Written as DNA, the CDR3 is TGTGCCAGTAGTATAGTGACAGGGGGCTTCGGGGAGCTGTTTTTT.

V is TRBV25-1 and J is TRBJ1-5; unclear D gene. CDR3 length: 14 amino acids. Between the trimmed V and J ends, which lost 6 bases and 0 bases, there was a span of 9 bases. Germline CDR1 is MGHDK and CDR2 is SYGVNS. In nucleotides, the CDR3 is TGTGCCAGCAGCGAGAATTATAGCAATCAGCCCCAGCATTTT. This gives the protein CASSENYSNQPQHF. The variable domain in full, completed from reference TRBV25-1 and TRBJ1-5, reads EADIYQTPRYLVIGTGKKITLECSQTMGHDKMYWYQQDPGMELHLIHYSYGVNSTEKGDLSSESTVSRIRTEHFPLTLESARPSHTSQYLCASSENYSNQPQHFGDGTRLSIL.

V gene TRBV5-6 combines with J gene TRBJ2-4; D tentatively fits TRBD1 or TRBD2 (5 bases each). This CDR3 is built from 14 residues. From germline, CDR1 is SGHDT and CDR2 YYEEEE. V lost 0 bases and J 5 bases, leaving 9 bases between the germline ends. The CDR3 here is CASSLGGSQNIQYF. CDR3 sequence (DNA): TGTGCCAGCAGCTTGGGGGGGAGTCAAAACATTCAGTACTTC.

The chain couples TRBV7-7 to TRBJ2-6; no definite D call. CDR1 SSHAT and CDR2 FNYEAQ come from the germline V gene (reference sequence). This CDR3 contains 18 residues. Trimming left V 5 bases short and J 5 bases short, with 22 bases between. The CDR3 loop is CASSDSSMPQSRANVLTF. CDR3 in DNA: TGTGCCAGCAGCGACTCGTCTATGCCACAAAGTCGGGCCAACGTCCTGACTTTC.

The rearrangement links TRBV4-1 to TRBJ2-3; D perhaps matches TRBD2 (6 bases). This CDR3 has 18 residues. From germline, CDR1 is MGHRA and CDR2 YSYEKL. Trimming left V 2 bases short and J 4 bases short, with 22 bases between. The CDR3 DNA follows: TGCGCCAGCAGCCAATGGGGGGTTATGGGGTTTTGGTCAGATACGCAGTATTTT. Amino acids: CASSQWGVMGFWSDTQYF.

V and J are TRBV5-4 and TRBJ2-7; 9 bases fit TRBD2. This CDR3 contains 19 residues. V was pared by 4 bases and J by 5 bases, with 22 bases of the junction left unmatched. CDR1 is SGHNT and CDR2 is YYREEE in the germline V gene (reference sequence). CDR3 sequence reads: CASSPGTSSPRAGLDEQYF. In DNA, the CDR3 is TGTGCCAGCAGCCCCGGGACTAGCTCTCCTAGGGCGGGTCTTGACGAGCAGTACTTC. The full variable domain, with the rest looked up from reference TRBV5-4 and TRBJ2-7, is ETGVTQSPTHLIKTRGQQVTLRCSSQSGHNTVSWYQQALGQGPQFIFQYYREEENGRGNFPPRFSGLQFPNYSSELNVNALELDDSALYLCASSPGTSSPRAGLDEQYFGPGTRLTVT.

The chain combines TRBV7-9 with TRBJ1-3, with D possibly matching TRBD1 (5 bases). The CDR3 has 16 residues. V was clipped by 3 bases and J by 1 base, with 13 bases between them. Looked up from germline, CDR1 is SEHNR and CDR2 is FQNEAQ (reference sequence). As DNA, the CDR3 is TGTGCCAGCAGCTTCCGGACTGGGGGATCTGGAAACACCATATATTTT. Protein: CASSFRTGGSGNTIYF.

The V gene is TRBV4-3, the J gene TRBJ1-1, with D perhaps TRBD1 (6 bases). In germline, CDR1 is LGHNA, CDR2 YSLEER. V lost 0 bases, J lost 5 bases, and 13 bases lay in between. The CDR3 loop spans 15 amino acids. Here the CDR3 reads CASSQDRRGATEAFF. The CDR3 DNA is TGCGCCAGCAGCCAAGATCGTCGGGGGGCTACTGAAGCTTTCTTT.

The CDR3 spells CASSAAASNNSPLHF. CDR3 in DNA: TGTGCCAGCAGCGCCGCGGCCTCAAATAATTCACCCCTCCACTTT. This chain links TRBV7-6 with TRBJ1-6; no clear D gene. The ends were cut back, 5 bases at V and 5 bases at J, with 13 bases in the middle. The germline V gene has CDR1 SGHVS and CDR2 FNYEAQ. The CDR3 is 15 amino acids.

V is TRBV9 and J is TRBJ2-3, with D possibly TRBD2 on 6 matching bases. The CDR3 contains 15 residues. Germline lookup yields CDR1 SGDLS and CDR2 YYNGEE. V lost 3 bases and J 2 bases, leaving 13 bases between the germline ends. This CDR3 reads CASSAWGVNTDTQYF. As DNA, the CDR3 is TGTGCCAGCAGCGCTTGGGGGGTTAACACAGATACGCAGTATTTT.

This chain connects TRBV18 to TRBJ1-2; D gene ambiguous. Looked up from germline, CDR1 is KGHSH and CDR2 is LQKENI. The CDR3 is 13 residues long. Between the trimmed V and J ends, which lost 0 bases and 6 bases, there was a span of 8 bases. The CDR3 loop is CASSPPFGDGYTF. CDR3 DNA sequence: TGTGCCAGCTCACCACCGTTCGGGGATGGCTACACCTTC.

V is TRBV7-9 and J is TRBJ2-3, with D possibly being TRBD2 (6 bases). V was trimmed by 1 base and J by 1 base, leaving 12 bases between them. Per germline, CDR1 SEHNR and CDR2 FQNEAQ (reference sequence). The CDR3 is 16 residues long. The CDR3: CASSLVGGDRTDTQYF. CDR3 coding DNA: TGTGCCAGCAGCTTAGTCGGCGGGGACCGCACAGATACGCAGTATTTT.

The V gene is TRBV27, the J gene TRBJ2-7; D may be TRBD2 (7 bases). Trimming took off 5 bases at V and 2 bases at J, with 10 bases between the two ends. Germline CDR1 MNHEY, CDR2 SMNVEV (reference sequence). CDR3 length equals 13 residues. The CDR3 reads CASSQGTTYEQYF. The CDR3 DNA sequence: TGTGCCAGCAGTCAGGGGACTACCTACGAGCAGTACTTC.

This clone was seen once. The gene calls are TRBV11-2 and TRBJ2-7; unclear D gene. CDR3 length: 12 residues. Germline loops: CDR1 SGHAT, CDR2 FQNNGV. The V and J ends lost 3 bases and 10 bases respectively, with 13 bases between them. The CDR3 DNA is TGTGCCAGCAGCTTCGCCTCAAGTGAACAGTACTTC. It codes for CASSFASSEQYF.

This chain connects TRBV7-3 to TRBJ2-7; perhaps TRBD2 as D (6 bases). The V and J ends lost 5 bases and 2 bases respectively, with 16 bases between them. Germline CDR1 and CDR2: SGHTA and FQGTGA. This CDR3 is built from 15 residues. The CDR3 is CASSPAGGLTYEQYF. The CDR3 DNA sequence: TGTGCCAGCAGCCCAGCTGGAGGGCTGACCTACGAGCAGTACTTC.

This clone was picked up a small number of times. In nucleotides, the CDR3 is TGTGCCAGCAGCTCAATATCCGACCGATATAATTCACCCCTCCACTTT. Amino acids: CASSSISDRYNSPLHF. V and J are TRBV11-3 and TRBJ1-6; unclear D gene. The V gene lost 4 bases and the J gene lost 4 bases, with 14 bases spanning the gap. This CDR3 region has 16 residues. From germline, CDR1 is SGHNT and CDR2 YENEEA.

The V gene is TRBV7-9, the J gene TRBJ2-5; D gene uncertain. With 3 bases removed from V and 5 bases from J, the gap between germline ends came to 13 bases. The CDR3 extends over 14 amino acids. Germline CDR1 and CDR2: SEHNR and FQNEAQ (reference sequence). As DNA, the CDR3 is TGTGCCAGCAGCTTCTCGGAGAGCCTGGAGACCCAGTACTTC. Translation: CASSFSESLETQYF.

DNA of the CDR3: TGTGCCAGCAGCGGGGGACAAGAAGCCTCCTACGAGCAGTACTTC. Its translation is CASSGGQEASYEQYF. The V gene is TRBV13, the J gene TRBJ2-7; possible D gene TRBD1, 6 bases. From germline, CDR1 is PRHDT and CDR2 FYEKMQ (reference sequence). The length of the CDR3 is 15 residues. V was trimmed by 5 bases and J by 0 bases, leaving 14 bases between them.

The chain is built from TRBV7-9 and TRBJ2-3; 9 bases align to TRBD2. This CDR3 region has 17 residues. The germline CDR1 and CDR2 sequences are SEHNR and FQNEAQ (reference sequence). With V trimmed by 4 bases and J by 5 bases, 13 bases remained unmatched. CDR3 residues: CASSSSGLAGRVDTQYF. The CDR3 coding sequence is TGTGCCAGCAGCTCCTCCGGGCTAGCGGGACGTGTAGATACGCAGTATTTT.

The chain uses TRBV2 and TRBJ2-5; TRBD2 is a possible D gene (7 bases). Trimming took 7 bases from V and 3 from J, leaving 12 bases between them. Germline loops: CDR1 SNHLY, CDR2 FYNNEI. The CDR3 contains 13 residues. The CDR3 DNA reads as TGTGCCAGCAAGGGGGGGGGAAAAGAGACCCAGTACTTC. It yields the protein CASKGGGKETQYF.

The rearrangement links TRBV6-5 to TRBJ1-1; no definite D call. V was trimmed by 5 bases and J by 1 base, leaving 8 bases between them. Per the germline V gene, CDR1 is MNHEY and CDR2 is SVGAGI. This CDR3 contains 13 residues. CDR3 nucleotides: TGTGCCAGCAGTATTGACCGGAACACTGAAGCTTTCTTT. This codes for CASSIDRNTEAFF.

V usage is TRBV4-2 and J usage is TRBJ2-7; 11 nucleotides line up with TRBD2. Germline loops: CDR1 LGHNA, CDR2 YNFKEQ. This CDR3 spans 15 amino acids. V was clipped by 3 bases and J by 4 bases; unmatched bases: 5. The CDR3 DNA reads TGTGCCAGCAGCCAGATAGCGGGAGGGCAATACGAGCAGTACTTC. Translating gives CASSQIAGGQYEQYF.

CDR3: CASSLGFEDEQYF. As DNA, the CDR3 is TGTGCCAGCAGCTTAGGGTTTGAAGACGAGCAGTACTTC. The chain combines TRBV7-6 with TRBJ2-7; D not certain. This CDR3 comprises 13 residues. Germline V gene lookup returns CDR1 SGHVS and CDR2 FNYEAQ. Trimming removed 1 base at V and 5 bases at J, with 9 bases between.

The chain is built from TRBV4-3 and TRBJ2-4; the D gene is possibly TRBD2 (6 bases). This CDR3 contains 15 residues. Germline loops: CDR1 LGHNA, CDR2 YSLEER. Between the trimmed V and J ends, which lost 0 bases and 3 bases, there was a span of 9 bases. CDR3 protein: CASSQDWGDKNIQYF. CDR3 coding DNA: TGCGCCAGCAGCCAAGATTGGGGGGACAAAAACATTCAGTACTTC.

This rearrangement joins TRBV29-1 to TRBJ2-1; maybe TRBD2 (6 bases). CDR1 and CDR2 from the germline V gene are SQVTM and ANQGSEA. The CDR3 runs 14 residues. V lost 7 bases to trimming and J lost 8 bases, with 21 bases between them. CDR3 protein: CSGNRRASGDEQFF. DNA for the CDR3: TGCAGCGGAAACCGGAGGGCCTCGGGGGATGAGCAGTTCTTC.